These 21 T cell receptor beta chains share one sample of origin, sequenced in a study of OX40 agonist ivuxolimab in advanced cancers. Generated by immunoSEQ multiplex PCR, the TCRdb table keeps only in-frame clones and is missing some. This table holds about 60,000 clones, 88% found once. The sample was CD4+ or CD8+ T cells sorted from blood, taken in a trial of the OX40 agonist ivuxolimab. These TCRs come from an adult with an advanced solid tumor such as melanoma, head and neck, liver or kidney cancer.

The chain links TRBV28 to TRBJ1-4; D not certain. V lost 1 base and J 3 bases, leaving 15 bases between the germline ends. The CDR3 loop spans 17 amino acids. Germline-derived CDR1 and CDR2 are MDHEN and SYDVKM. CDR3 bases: TGTGCCAGCAGTTTATTGGTCCCGAAAGGGCCTAATGAAAAACTGTTTTTT. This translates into CASSLLVPKGPNEKLFF.

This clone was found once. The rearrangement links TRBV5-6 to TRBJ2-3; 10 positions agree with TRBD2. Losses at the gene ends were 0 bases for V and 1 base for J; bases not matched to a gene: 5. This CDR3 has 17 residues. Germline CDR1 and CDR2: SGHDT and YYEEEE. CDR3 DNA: TGTGCCAGCAGCTTGGGGACTAGCGGCCCGCGCACAGATACGCAGTATTTT. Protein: CASSLGTSGPRTDTQYF.

CDR3 region: CASSPGTGAGYNEQFF. CDR3 nucleotide sequence: TGTGCCAGCAGCCCCGGGACAGGGGCGGGGTACAATGAGCAGTTCTTC. V and J are TRBV5-6 and TRBJ2-1; 10 positions agree with TRBD1. After removal of 4 bases from V and 4 bases from J, the junction contained 8 bases not matched to a gene. CDR1 and CDR2 from the germline V gene are SGHDT and YYEEEE. The CDR3 has 16 residues.

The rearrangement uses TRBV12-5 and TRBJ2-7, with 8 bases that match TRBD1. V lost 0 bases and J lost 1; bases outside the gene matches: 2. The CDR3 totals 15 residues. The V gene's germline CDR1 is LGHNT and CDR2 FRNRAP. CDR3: CASGLVTGGSYEQYF. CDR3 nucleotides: TGTGCTAGTGGTTTGGTCACAGGGGGATCCTACGAGCAGTACTTC.

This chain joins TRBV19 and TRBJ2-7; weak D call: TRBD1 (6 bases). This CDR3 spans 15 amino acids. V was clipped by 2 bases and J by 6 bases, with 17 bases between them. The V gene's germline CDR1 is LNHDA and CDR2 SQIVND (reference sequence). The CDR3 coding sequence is TGTGCCAGTAGTATAAACTCAGGGGCCTACGGCGAGCAGTACTTC. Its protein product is CASSINSGAYGEQYF.

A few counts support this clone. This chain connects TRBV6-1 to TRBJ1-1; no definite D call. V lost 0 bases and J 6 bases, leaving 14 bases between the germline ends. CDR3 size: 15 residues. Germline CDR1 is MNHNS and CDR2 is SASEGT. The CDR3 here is CASSEAVGISAEAFF. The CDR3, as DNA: TGTGCCAGCAGTGAAGCGGTAGGGATTTCCGCTGAAGCTTTCTTT.

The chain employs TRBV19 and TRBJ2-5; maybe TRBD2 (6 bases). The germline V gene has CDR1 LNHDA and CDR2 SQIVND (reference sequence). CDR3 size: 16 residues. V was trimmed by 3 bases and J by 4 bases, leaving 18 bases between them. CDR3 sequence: CASSIGRDSVLETQYF. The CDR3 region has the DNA TGTGCCAGTAGTATTGGCCGGGACTCTGTCCTAGAGACCCAGTACTTC.

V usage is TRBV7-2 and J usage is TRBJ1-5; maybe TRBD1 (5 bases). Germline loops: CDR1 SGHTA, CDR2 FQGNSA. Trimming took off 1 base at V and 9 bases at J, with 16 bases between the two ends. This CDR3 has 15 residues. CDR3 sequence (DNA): TGTGCCAGCAGCTTAGAAGGCGGGGGACGTTGGCCCCAGCATTTT. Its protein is CASSLEGGGRWPQHF.

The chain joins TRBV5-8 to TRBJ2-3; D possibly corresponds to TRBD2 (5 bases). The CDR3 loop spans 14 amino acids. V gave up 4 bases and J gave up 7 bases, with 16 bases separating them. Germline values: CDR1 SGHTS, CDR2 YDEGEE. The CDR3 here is CASSLTGNAYTQYF. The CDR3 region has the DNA TGTGCCAGCAGCCTGACCGGGAACGCGTATACGCAGTATTTT.

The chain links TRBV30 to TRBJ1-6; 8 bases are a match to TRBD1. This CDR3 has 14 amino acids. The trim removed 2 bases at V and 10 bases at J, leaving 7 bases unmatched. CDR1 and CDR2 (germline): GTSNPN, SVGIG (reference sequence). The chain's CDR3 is CAWSPSRGQSPLHF. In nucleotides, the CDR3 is TGTGCCTGGAGTCCTAGCAGGGGGCAATCACCCCTCCACTTT.

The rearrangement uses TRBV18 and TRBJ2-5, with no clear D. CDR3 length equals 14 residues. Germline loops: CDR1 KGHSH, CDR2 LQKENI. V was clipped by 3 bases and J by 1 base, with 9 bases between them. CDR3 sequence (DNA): TGTGCCAGCTCACCTGGAATAGGCCAAGAGACCCAGTACTTC. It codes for CASSPGIGQETQYF.

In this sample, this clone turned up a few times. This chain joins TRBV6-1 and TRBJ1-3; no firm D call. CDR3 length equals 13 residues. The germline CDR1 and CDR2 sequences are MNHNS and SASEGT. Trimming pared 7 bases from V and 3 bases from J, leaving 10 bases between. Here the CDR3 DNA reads TGTGCCAGCACGGAAAACAATGGAAACACCATATATTTT. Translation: CASTENNGNTIYF.

The CDR3 spells CASSLRGTEAFF. The DNA of the CDR3 is TGTGCCAGCAGTTTAAGAGGGACTGAAGCTTTCTTT. The rearrangement joins TRBV28 to TRBJ1-1; no definite D call. The V and J ends lost 2 bases and 5 bases respectively, with 6 bases between them. CDR1 is MDHEN and CDR2 is SYDVKM in the germline V gene. This CDR3 has 12 amino acids.

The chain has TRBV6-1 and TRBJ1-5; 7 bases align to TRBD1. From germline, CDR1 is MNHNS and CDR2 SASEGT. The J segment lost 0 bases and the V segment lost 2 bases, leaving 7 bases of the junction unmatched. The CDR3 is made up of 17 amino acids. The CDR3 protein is CASSEQGGLSSNQPQHF. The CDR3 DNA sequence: TGTGCCAGCAGTGAACAGGGGGGGCTAAGTAGCAATCAGCCCCAGCATTTT.

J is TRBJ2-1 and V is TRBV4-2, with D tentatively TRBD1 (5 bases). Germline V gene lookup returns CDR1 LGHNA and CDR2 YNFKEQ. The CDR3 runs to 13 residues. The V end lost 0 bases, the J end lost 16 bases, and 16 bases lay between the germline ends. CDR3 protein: CASSQDPAAGRFF. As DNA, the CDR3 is TGTGCCAGCAGCCAAGATCCGGCGGCAGGGCGATTCTTC.

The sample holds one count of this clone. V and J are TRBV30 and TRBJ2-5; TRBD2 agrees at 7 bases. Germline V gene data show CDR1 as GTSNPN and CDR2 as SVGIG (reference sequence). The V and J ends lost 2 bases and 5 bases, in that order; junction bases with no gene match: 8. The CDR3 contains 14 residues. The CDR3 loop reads CAWSFVAGVETQYF. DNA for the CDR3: TGTGCCTGGAGTTTTGTCGCGGGAGTCGAGACCCAGTACTTC.

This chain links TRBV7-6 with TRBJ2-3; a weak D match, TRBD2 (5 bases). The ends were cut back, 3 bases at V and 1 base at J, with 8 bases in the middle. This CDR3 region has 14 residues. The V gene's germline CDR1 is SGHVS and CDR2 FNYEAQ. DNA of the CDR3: TGTGCCAGCAGCTTGGTCGGGGGCACAGATACGCAGTATTTT. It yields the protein CASSLVGGTDTQYF.

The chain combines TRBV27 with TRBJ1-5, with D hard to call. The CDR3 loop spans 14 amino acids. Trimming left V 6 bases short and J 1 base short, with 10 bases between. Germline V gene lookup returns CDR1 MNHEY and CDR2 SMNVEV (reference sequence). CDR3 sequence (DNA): TGTGCCAGCAGGAGGGCGAGAAGCAATCAGCCCCAGCATTTT. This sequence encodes CASRRARSNQPQHF.

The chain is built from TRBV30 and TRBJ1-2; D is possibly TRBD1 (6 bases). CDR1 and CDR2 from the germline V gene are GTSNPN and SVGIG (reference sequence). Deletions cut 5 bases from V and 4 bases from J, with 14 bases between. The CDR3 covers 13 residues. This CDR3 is CAWSDRLAYGYTF. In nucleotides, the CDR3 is TGTGCCTGGTCGGACAGACTTGCCTATGGCTACACCTTC.

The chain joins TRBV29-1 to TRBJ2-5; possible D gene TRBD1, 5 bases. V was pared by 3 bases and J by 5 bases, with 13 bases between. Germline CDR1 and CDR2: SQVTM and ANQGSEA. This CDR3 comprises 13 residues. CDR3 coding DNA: TGCAGCGTTGACAAGGGGTCGGGTGAGACCCAGTACTTC. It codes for CSVDKGSGETQYF.

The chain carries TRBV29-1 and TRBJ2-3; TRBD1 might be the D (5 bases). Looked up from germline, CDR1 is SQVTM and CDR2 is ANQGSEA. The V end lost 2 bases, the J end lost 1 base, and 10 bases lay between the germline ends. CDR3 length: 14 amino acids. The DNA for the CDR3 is TGCAGCGTTGAATGGATAGGGGGCACAGATACGCAGTATTTT. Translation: CSVEWIGGTDTQYF.